These 10 T cell receptor beta chains were sequenced from one sample in a study of T cells in Graves' hyperthyroidism and ophthalmopathy. It was RNA transcripts that yielded the amplified TCR beta CDR3 regions. The HTBI primer set was used in a first-round RT-PCR of the TCR CDR3. Each CDR3 protein is one row after TCRdb ran MiXCR on the multiplex PCR reads. The table has about 740,000 distinct CDR3 sequences, 14% seen once; the top ten hold more than 8.5%. Material for sequencing was blood. These receptors were taken from a woman between 18 and 29 years old with Graves' hyperthyroidism.

At least ten counts were recorded for this clonotype. The CDR3 nucleotides are TGCAGTGCTAGCCTACAGGGGCGAGAGACCCAGTACTTC. Protein product: CSASLQGRETQYF. The rearrangement links TRBV20-1 to TRBJ2-5; 7 nucleotides agree with TRBD1. The CDR3 spans 13 residues. The germline gives CDR1 DFQATT, CDR2 SNEGSKA (reference sequence). Germline trimming cut 3 bases from V and 4 bases from J; bases unmatched to any gene: 5.

This clonotype was seen only a few times. J is TRBJ1-2 and V is TRBV29-1, with D unclear. The V end lost 7 bases, the J end lost 6 bases, and 12 bases lay between the germline ends. Germline loops: CDR1 SQVTM, CDR2 ANQGSEA. CDR3 length equals 11 residues. CDR3: CSGRTADGYTF. The CDR3 DNA reads as TGCAGCGGCCGGACGGCTGATGGCTACACCTTC.

This clonotype showed up just a few times. This sequence joins TRBV6-1 and TRBJ2-5; D not certain. The CDR3 has 14 residues. The ends were cut back, 1 base at V and 2 bases at J, with 8 bases in the middle. Germline CDR1 is MNHNS and CDR2 is SASEGT. DNA for the CDR3: TGTGCCAGCAGTGAAGGTCCCTATCAAGAGACCCAGTACTTC. It encodes CASSEGPYQETQYF.

The table lists this clonotype with many counts. The chain has TRBV27 and TRBJ2-1, with 13 bases aligning to TRBD2. CDR1 is MNHEY and CDR2 is SMNVEV in the germline V gene (reference sequence). V shed 7 bases, J shed 0 bases, and the junction held 9 bases outside the gene matches. This CDR3 comprises 18 residues. CDR3 coding DNA: TGTGCCAGCACCCGACTAGCGGGAGGCCTGAGCTCCTACAATGAGCAGTTCTTC. The encoded protein is CASTRLAGGLSSYNEQFF.

About this clonotype: Relative to the germline gene, one junction end is altered; a read error may explain this. The V and J genes are TRBV12-5 and TRBJ2-2, with D tentatively TRBD2 (5 bases). CDR1 and CDR2 (germline): LGHNT, FRNRAP. The CDR3 is made up of 17 amino acids. DNA of the CDR3: TGTGCTAGTGGTTTCCCATCGAGAAAAACGAACACCGGGGAGCGGTTTTTT. This translates into CASGFPSRKTNTGERFF.

Ten or more counts support this clonotype. The V gene is TRBV24-1, the J gene TRBJ1-5; 8 nucleotides agree with TRBD1. The CDR3 has 14 amino acids. With 10 bases clipped from V and 5 bases from J, the junction kept 9 bases outside the gene matches. Germline V CDR1 and CDR2: KGHDR, SFDVKD. Here the CDR3 reads CATRGQGADQPQHF. The CDR3 DNA follows: TGTGCCACTAGAGGTCAGGGGGCCGATCAGCCCCAGCATTTT.

This clonotype was picked up many times. The rearrangement uses TRBV5-6 and TRBJ2-5; 7 nucleotides align to TRBD1. The junction had 6 bases not matched to a gene; V was cut back by 0 bases and J by 4 bases. CDR1 is SGHDT and CDR2 is YYEEEE in the germline V gene. This CDR3 region has 15 residues. The CDR3 protein is CASSLDKTGRETQYF. CDR3 sequence (DNA): TGTGCCAGCAGCTTGGACAAGACAGGGCGAGAGACCCAGTACTTC.

This chain uses TRBV7-9 with TRBJ1-4; perhaps TRBD1 as D (5 bases). Trimming pared 6 bases from V and 0 bases from J, leaving 20 bases between. From germline, CDR1 is SEHNR and CDR2 FQNEAQ (reference sequence). CDR3 length equals 18 residues. CDR3 region: CASSRRRGTVATNEKLFF. The CDR3 region has the DNA TGTGCCAGCAGTCGTCGTCGGGGGACGGTTGCAACTAATGAAAAACTGTTTTTT.

This clonotype was detected ten times or more. The rearrangement links TRBV2 to TRBJ1-2; TRBD1 matches at 8 bases. The CDR3 sequence is 14 residues long. CDR1 is SNHLY, CDR2 FYNNEI, per germline. The J segment lost 8 bases and the V segment lost 6 bases, leaving 11 bases of the junction unmatched. The CDR3, as DNA: TGTGCCAGCAGCGGGGACAGGTCACCGGGAGGCTACACCTTC. Translation gives CASSGDRSPGGYTF.

Many counts were recorded for this clonotype. The V call is TRBV28, the J call TRBJ2-1, with 7 bases aligning to TRBD2. This CDR3 spans 14 amino acids. The germline CDR1 and CDR2 sequences are MDHEN and SYDVKM. Trimming at V came to 3 bases and at J to 8 bases, leaving 7 bases not matched to a gene. DNA of the CDR3: TGTGCCAGCAGTTTTGGCGGGAGAGGAGATGAGCAGTTCTTC. Protein sequence: CASSFGGRGDEQFF.